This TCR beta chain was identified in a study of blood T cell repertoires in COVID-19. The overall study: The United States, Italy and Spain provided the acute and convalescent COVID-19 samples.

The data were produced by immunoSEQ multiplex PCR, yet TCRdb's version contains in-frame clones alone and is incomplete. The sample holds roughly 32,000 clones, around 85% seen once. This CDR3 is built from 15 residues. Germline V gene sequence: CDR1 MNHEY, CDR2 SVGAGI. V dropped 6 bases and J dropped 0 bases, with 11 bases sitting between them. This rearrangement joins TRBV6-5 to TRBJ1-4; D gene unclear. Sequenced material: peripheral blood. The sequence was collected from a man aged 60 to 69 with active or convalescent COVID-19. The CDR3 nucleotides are TGTGCCAGCAGACCCGGCGGTGCAACTAATGAAAAACTGTTTTTT. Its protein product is CASRPGGATNEKLFF.